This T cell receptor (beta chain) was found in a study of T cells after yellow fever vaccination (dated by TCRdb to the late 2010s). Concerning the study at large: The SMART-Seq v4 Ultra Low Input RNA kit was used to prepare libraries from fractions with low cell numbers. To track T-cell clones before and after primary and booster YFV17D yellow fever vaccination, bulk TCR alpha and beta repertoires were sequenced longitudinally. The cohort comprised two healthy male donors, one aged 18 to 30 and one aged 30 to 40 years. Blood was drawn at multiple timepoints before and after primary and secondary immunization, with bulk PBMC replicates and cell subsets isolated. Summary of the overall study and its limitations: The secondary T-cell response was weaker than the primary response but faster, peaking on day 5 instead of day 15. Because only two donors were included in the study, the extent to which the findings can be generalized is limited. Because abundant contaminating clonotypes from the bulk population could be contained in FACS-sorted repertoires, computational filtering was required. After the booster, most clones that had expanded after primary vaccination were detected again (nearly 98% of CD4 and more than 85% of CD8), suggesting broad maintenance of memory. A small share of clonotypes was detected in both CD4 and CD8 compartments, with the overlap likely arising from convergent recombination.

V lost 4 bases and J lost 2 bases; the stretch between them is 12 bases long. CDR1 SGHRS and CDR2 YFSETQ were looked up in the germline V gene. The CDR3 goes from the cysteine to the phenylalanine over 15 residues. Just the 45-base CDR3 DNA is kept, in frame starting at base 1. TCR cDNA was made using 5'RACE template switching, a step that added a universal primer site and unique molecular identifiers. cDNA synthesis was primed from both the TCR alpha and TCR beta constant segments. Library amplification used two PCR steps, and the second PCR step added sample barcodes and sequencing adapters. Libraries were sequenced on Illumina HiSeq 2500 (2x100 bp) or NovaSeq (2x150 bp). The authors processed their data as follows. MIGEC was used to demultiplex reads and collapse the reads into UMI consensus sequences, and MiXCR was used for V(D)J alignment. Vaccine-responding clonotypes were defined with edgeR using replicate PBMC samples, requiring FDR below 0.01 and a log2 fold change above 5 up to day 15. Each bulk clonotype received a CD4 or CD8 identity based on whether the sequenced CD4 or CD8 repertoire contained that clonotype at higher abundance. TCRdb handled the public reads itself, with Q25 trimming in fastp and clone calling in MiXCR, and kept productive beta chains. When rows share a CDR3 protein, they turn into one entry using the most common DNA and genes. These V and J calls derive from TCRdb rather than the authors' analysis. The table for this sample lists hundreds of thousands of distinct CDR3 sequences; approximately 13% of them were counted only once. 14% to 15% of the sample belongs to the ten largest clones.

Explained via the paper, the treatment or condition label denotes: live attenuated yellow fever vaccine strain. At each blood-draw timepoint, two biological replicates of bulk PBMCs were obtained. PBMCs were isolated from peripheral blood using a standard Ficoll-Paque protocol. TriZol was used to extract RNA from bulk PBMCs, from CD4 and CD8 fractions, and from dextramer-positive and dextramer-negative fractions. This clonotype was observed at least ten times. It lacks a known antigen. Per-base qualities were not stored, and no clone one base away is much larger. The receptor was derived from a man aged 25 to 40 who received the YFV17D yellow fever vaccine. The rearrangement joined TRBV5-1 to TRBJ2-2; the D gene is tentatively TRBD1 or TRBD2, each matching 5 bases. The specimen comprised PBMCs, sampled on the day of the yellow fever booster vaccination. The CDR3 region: CASSIRDPNTGELFF. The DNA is TGCGCCAGCAGCATACGGGACCCAAACACCGGGGAGCTGTTTTTT.